The entry below describes one TCR beta chain. Its antigen is currently unknown. Germline loops: CDR1 SGHAT, CDR2 FQNNGV. The CDR3 extends over 15 amino acids. Unmatched junction bases numbered 8, after V lost 5 bases and J lost 8 bases. The sample originates from a study of cytomegalovirus exposure and HLA in healthy donors. Study-level results: Most of the CMV-associated TCR beta chains (in a later analysis) appeared to be HLA-restricted. The study designated 150 or so TCR beta chains cytomegalovirus-associated. The classifier was said to identify cytomegalovirus status with high specificity and sensitivity. Earlier analysis found most TCR beta V segments productive about 90% or about 30% of the time.

The PCR used 60 Vbeta and 13 Jbeta primers. The table came from immunoSEQ multiplex PCR; TCRdb's copy has only in-frame clones and leaves some out. The sample lists around 160,000 clones, 80% seen once, with 9% to 10% in the top ten. Sequenced input: PBMCs. This chain uses TRBV11-2 with TRBJ2-1; 11 positions match TRBD1. This receptor was taken from a man between 18 and 29 years old in good health and CMV-seropositive. This CDR3 is CASSTGTGGSDEQFF. In DNA, the CDR3 is TGTGCCAGCAGCACCGGGACAGGGGGTTCGGATGAGCAGTTCTTC.